There are a few counts of the clone carrying this T cell receptor (beta chain). Its matching antigen is unknown. One base away lies a much larger clone, so this may be a sequencing read error. It is likely a read error, because the conserved phenylalanine at the end of the CDR3 is missing. This sample was included in a study of breast tumors, draining lymph nodes, adjacent tissues. Using its own MiXCR run on the multiplex PCR reads, TCRdb lists one record per CDR3 protein. Of about 230,000 distinct CDR3 sequences listed, approximately 30% are singletons. In germline, CDR1 is DFQATT, CDR2 SNEGSKA (reference sequence). The V end lost 5 bases, the J end lost 0 bases, and 17 bases lay between the germline ends. CDR3 length: 16 amino acids. Study-wide results and limits: Tumor TCR diversity was below lymph nodes but above nontumor tissue.

The lymph nodes were axillary draining lymph nodes from breast cancer patients. This sequence joins TRBV20-1 and TRBJ1-5, with D possibly matching TRBD1 (5 bases). Sequenced sample: axillary lymph node tissue. The receptor was derived from a female donor with breast cancer. Some clones in this sample may be carry-over from other donors' samples. This CDR3 is CSALAQGELSNQPQHL. CDR3 in DNA: TGCAGTGCTTTAGCGCAAGGGGAACTTAGCAATCAGCCCCAGCATCTT.